These T cell receptor beta chains were read from a single sample in a study of cytomegalovirus exposure and HLA in healthy donors. The assay was immunoSEQ multiplex PCR, and TCRdb's table has in-frame clones only and misses some. The data show over 150,000 clones, 70% to 85% seen once. The material sequenced was PBMCs. Receptor source: a man aged 25-40 years in good health and CMV-seropositive. The CDR3 runs from the conserved cysteine through the conserved F or W. A D gene is named only where the DNA matches it firmly. Some rows have no size entry. The others give once, few or many, or a class for an expanded clone.

size	D	V	J	DNA	CDR3
.	TRBD1	TRBV4-2	TRBJ1-6	TGTGCCAGCAGCCAAGAGCCCGGACAGGCAACTTCACCCCTCCACTTT	CASSQEPGQATSPLHF
once	TRBD1	TRBV13	TRBJ2-1	TGTGCCAGCAGCGGCCAGGGACAGGGGCCCTACAATGAGCAGTTCTTC	CASSGQGQGPYNEQFF
.	TRBD1	TRBV19	TRBJ1-2	TGTGCCAGTAGTATGGCACAGGGGGCCTATGGCTACACCTTC	CASSMAQGAYGYTF
once	.	TRBV2	TRBJ2-7	TGTGCCAGCACCTACTCCGCTACAGTCTCCTACGAGCAGTACTTC	CASTYSATVSYEQYF
once	.	TRBV18	TRBJ2-1	TGTGCCAGCTCACCAACCCCGGGTGAGGGCAATGAGCAGTTCTTC	CASSPTPGEGNEQFF
.	TRBD1	TRBV6-5	TRBJ1-1	TGTGCCAGCAGCTACGACAGGGGGAGGACTGAAGCTTTCTTT	CASSYDRGRTEAFF
.	.	TRBV6-4	TRBJ2-1	TGTGCCAGCAGTGACACAAGCGTAGGCAATGAGCAGTTCTTC	CASSDTSVGNEQFF
few	.	TRBV4-1	TRBJ1-1	TGCGCCAGCAGCCAAGACCCACAGGGTGCCACTGAAGCTTTCTTT	CASSQDPQGATEAFF
.	TRBD2	TRBV28	TRBJ2-7	TGTGCCAGCTTCCAAGGCGGGAGCTCCTACGAGCAGTACTTC	CASFQGGSSYEQYF
few	TRBD1	TRBV4-2	TRBJ2-2	TGTGCCAGCAGTCTCGGGACAGGGGATACCGGGGAGCTGTTTTTT	CASSLGTGDTGELFF
once	.	TRBV11-2	TRBJ1-2	TGTGCCAGCAGCCCTTACGGCAGGGGACACTATGGCTACACCTTC	CASSPYGRGHYGYTF
few	.	TRBV11-2	TRBJ1-2	TGTGCCAGCACCGACCAGGGGATCCACGGCTACACCTTC	CASTDQGIHGYTF
few	TRBD2	TRBV5-4	TRBJ2-7	TGTGCCAGCAGCTTGGGTAGCGGGGACTACGAGCAGTACTTC	CASSLGSGDYEQYF
.	TRBD1	TRBV28	TRBJ1-2	TGTGCCATCCAGACAGGGACGCCTAATGGCTACACCTTC	CAIQTGTPNGYTF
.	.	TRBV5-6	TRBJ2-3	TGTGCCAGCAGCTCTTTAGAAGGCACAGATACGCAGTATTTT	CASSSLEGTDTQYF
few	.	TRBV14	TRBJ1-2	TGTGCCAGCAGCCAGTATGTGAGCTATGGCTACACCTTC	CASSQYVSYGYTF
few	.	TRBV6-5	TRBJ2-5	TGTGCCAGCAGTGGACAGCCGGGGGGTGAGACCCAGTACTTC	CASSGQPGGETQYF
.	TRBD2	TRBV4-1	TRBJ2-2	TGCGCCAGCAGCCAAGATCTAGCGGGGGCCACCGGGGAGCTGTTTTTT	CASSQDLAGATGELFF
.	TRBD2	TRBV9	TRBJ2-3	TGTGCCAGCAGCGTAGGAGCGGGGGAGGGCACAGATACGCAGTATTTT	CASSVGAGEGTDTQYF
few	TRBD1	TRBV18	TRBJ1-5	TGTGCCAGCTCACCAGGGCAGGGGGCCAATCAGCCCCAGCATTTT	CASSPGQGANQPQHF
.	TRBD1	TRBV5-1	TRBJ1-6	TGCGCCAGCAGCGCCTGGGACAGCGAAAATTCACCCCTCCACTTT	CASSAWDSENSPLHF
.	TRBD1	TRBV7-9	TRBJ1-2	TGTGCCAGCAGCCCGGGACAGGGCTATGGCTACACCTTC	CASSPGQGYGYTF
.	TRBD1	TRBV5-4	TRBJ1-1	TGTGCCAGCAGCCCGGGGACAGGGGCCGGCAACACTGAAGCTTTCTTT	CASSPGTGAGNTEAFF
.	.	TRBV27	TRBJ2-3	TGTGCCAGCAGCGGGGTAGGGCCCGCCGGAGATACGCAGTATTTT	CASSGVGPAGDTQYF
.	.	TRBV2	TRBJ2-5	TGTGCCAGCAGTTCCGAGGGACCTCTAGCGCGGAGAGAGACCCAGTACTTC	CASSSEGPLARRETQYF
once	.	TRBV5-1	TRBJ2-7	TGCGCCAGCAGCAGGTCTGGGGGGAGGTACTCCTACGAGCAGTACTTC	CASSRSGGRYSYEQYF
once	.	TRBV19	TRBJ2-5	TGTGCCAGTAGTCCGAGAGCTGAGACCCAGTACTTC	CASSPRAETQYF
.	TRBD1	TRBV19	TRBJ2-5	TGTGCCAGTAGCCTCCAGGGGGTCCTACAAGAGACCCAGTACTTC	CASSLQGVLQETQYF
.	.	TRBV29-1	TRBJ2-5	TGCAGCGTACAGGGAAACCAAGAGACCCAGTACTTC	CSVQGNQETQYF